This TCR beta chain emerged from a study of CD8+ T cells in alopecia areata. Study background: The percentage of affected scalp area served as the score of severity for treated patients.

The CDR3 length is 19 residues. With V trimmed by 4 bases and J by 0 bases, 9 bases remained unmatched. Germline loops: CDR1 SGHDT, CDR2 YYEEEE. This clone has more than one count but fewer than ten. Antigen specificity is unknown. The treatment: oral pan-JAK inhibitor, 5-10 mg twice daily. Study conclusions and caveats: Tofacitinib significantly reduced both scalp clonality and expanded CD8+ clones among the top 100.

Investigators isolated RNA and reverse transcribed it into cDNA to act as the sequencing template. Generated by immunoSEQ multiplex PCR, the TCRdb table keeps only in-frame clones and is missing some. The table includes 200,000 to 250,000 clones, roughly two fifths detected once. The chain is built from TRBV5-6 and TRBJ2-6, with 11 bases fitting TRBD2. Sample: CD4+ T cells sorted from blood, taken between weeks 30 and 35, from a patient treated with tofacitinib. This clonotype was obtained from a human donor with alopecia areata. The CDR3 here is CASSLEGLAANSGANVLTF. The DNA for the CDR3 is TGTGCCAGCAGCCTAGAGGGACTAGCGGCCAACTCTGGGGCCAACGTCCTGACTTTC.